Shown below are 28 T cell receptor beta chains from a single sample sequenced in a study of cytomegalovirus exposure and HLA in healthy donors. A multiplex PCR was run with 60 Vbeta primers and 13 Jbeta primers. Produced via immunoSEQ multiplex PCR; TCRdb's table is partial and in-frame only. Of more than 150,000 clones listed, roughly 80% are singletons. Input material: PBMCs. The receptors shown here come from a boy under 10 years old in good health and CMV-seronegative.

V is TRBV6-6 and J is TRBJ2-1; weak D call: TRBD2 (6 bases). The germline gives CDR1 MNHNY, CDR2 SVGAGI (reference sequence). The V end was cut by 4 bases, the J end by 7 bases, with 17 bases between. The CDR3 extends over 15 amino acids. The CDR3 DNA reads as TGTGCCAGCAGTTCGGGAGCCCCCGTTGCTAATGAGCAGTTCTTC. Residues: CASSSGAPVANEQFF.

CDR3 in amino acids: CASSRGGSGPGSYEQYF. CDR3 in DNA: TGCGCCAGCAGTCGTGGAGGGTCGGGACCTGGATCCTACGAGCAGTACTTC. The chain couples TRBV5-1 to TRBJ2-7, with a weak D call TRBD2 (6 bases). Trimming left V 5 bases short and J 1 base short, with 22 bases between. This CDR3 contains 17 residues. Germline V lookup: CDR1 SGHRS, CDR2 YFSETQ. The entire variable domain, with the rest obtained from reference TRBV5-1 and TRBJ2-7, is as follows: KAGVTQTPRYLIKTRGQQVTLSCSPISGHRSVSWYQQTPGQGLQFLFEYFSETQRNKGNFPGRFSGRQFSNSRSEMNVSTLELGDSALYLCASSRGGSGPGSYEQYFGPGTRLTVT.

The rearrangement uses TRBV6-5 and TRBJ2-3; 9 bases are shared with TRBD1. CDR3 length: 12 residues. V shed 8 bases, J shed 7 bases, and the junction held 4 bases outside the gene matches. Germline V gives CDR1 MNHEY, CDR2 SVGAGI. DNA of the CDR3: TGTGCCAGCGGGACAGGGCAGCATACGCAGTATTTT. It is translated as CASGTGQHTQYF.

This clone occurred once. The rearrangement joins TRBV28 to TRBJ1-1, with 8 bases matching TRBD1. Germline V CDR1 and CDR2: MDHEN, SYDVKM. CDR3 length equals 19 residues. Trimming cost V 0 bases and J 4 bases; bases outside gene matches: 16. The CDR3, as DNA: TGTGCCAGCAGTTTATGGAGTCTACGGCAGGGGGCGAGTGGCACTGAAGCTTTCTTT. It encodes CASSLWSLRQGASGTEAFF.

This clone was seen just once. The chain couples TRBV9 to TRBJ2-7, with unresolved D. The V end was cut by 0 bases, the J end by 2 bases, with 9 bases between. From germline, CDR1 is SGDLS and CDR2 YYNGEE. The CDR3 loop spans 14 amino acids. The CDR3 region is CASSVAPSPYEQYF. The CDR3 coding sequence is TGTGCCAGCAGCGTAGCTCCAAGCCCCTACGAGCAGTACTTC. The entire variable domain, with the rest obtained from reference TRBV9 and TRBJ2-7, is as follows: DSGVTQTPKHLITATGQRVTLRCSPRSGDLSVYWYQQSLDQGLQFLIQYYNGEERAKGNILERFSAQQFPDLHSELNLSSLELGDSALYFCASSVAPSPYEQYFGPGTRLTVT.

The rearrangement joins TRBV2 to TRBJ1-3, with 8 positions matching TRBD1. V was pared by 2 bases and J by 7 bases, with 1 base of the junction left unmatched. Germline CDR1 and CDR2: SNHLY and FYNNEI. There are 13 residues in the CDR3. The CDR3 sequence: CASSENRGNTIYF. The CDR3 bases are TGTGCCAGCAGTGAAAACAGGGGGAACACCATATATTTT. The entire variable domain, with the rest obtained from reference TRBV2 and TRBJ1-3, is as follows: EPEVTQTPSHQVTQMGQEVILRCVPISNHLYFYWYRQILGQKVEFLVSFYNNEISEKSEIFDDQFSVERPDGSNFTLKIRSTKLEDSAMYFCASSENRGNTIYFGEGSWLTVV.

V gene TRBV28 combines with J gene TRBJ2-7; D perhaps matches TRBD1 (5 bases). In germline, CDR1 is MDHEN, CDR2 SYDVKM. This CDR3 is built from 15 residues. V dropped 0 bases and J dropped 0 bases, with 9 bases sitting between them. For the CDR3, the DNA is TGTGCCAGCAGTTTATGGCAGGGTAGCTCCTACGAGCAGTACTTC. Translating it yields CASSLWQGSSYEQYF.

The chain couples TRBV28 to TRBJ1-1, with a weak D call TRBD1 (6 bases). The CDR3 covers 13 residues. From germline, CDR1 is MDHEN and CDR2 SYDVKM. Trimming shortened V by 6 bases and J by 2 bases, and 10 bases separated the two germline ends. DNA of the CDR3: TGTGCCAGCAGCGGGACACATAACACTGAAGCTTTCTTT. Translated: CASSGTHNTEAFF.

This clone appeared a single time. The V gene is TRBV9, the J gene TRBJ2-3; D is undetermined. V shed 0 bases and J shed 1 base, with 3 bases lying between them. Germline V CDR1 and CDR2: SGDLS, YYNGEE. The CDR3 runs to 13 residues. The CDR3 region is CASSVGGTDTQYF. In DNA, the CDR3 is TGTGCCAGCAGCGTAGGCGGCACAGATACGCAGTATTTT.

The chain joins TRBV30 to TRBJ2-1; D is uncertain. There are 13 residues in the CDR3. Trimming cost V 5 bases and J 5 bases, with 13 bases left between them. Germline CDR1 and CDR2: GTSNPN and SVGIG (reference sequence). CDR3 region: CAWAPRQDNEQFF. CDR3 sequence (DNA): TGTGCCTGGGCTCCCCGGCAGGACAATGAGCAGTTCTTC.

There are a few counts of this clone. CDR3 sequence reads: CTSSQDPIGGLASSDTQYF. In DNA form, the CDR3 reads TGCACCAGCAGCCAAGACCCAATAGGGGGACTAGCGTCTTCAGATACGCAGTATTTT. The genes are TRBV1 and TRBJ2-3; the DNA was not used to check the table's D call, TRBD2. TRBV1 is assigned pseudogene status. This CDR3 region has 19 residues.

In its sample, this clone was seen once. The chain uses TRBV27 and TRBJ2-7; 8 bases align to TRBD2. Trimming took 3 bases from V and 2 from J; bases not matched to a gene: 12. CDR1 is MNHEY, CDR2 SMNVEV, per germline (reference sequence). The length of the CDR3 is 17 residues. The CDR3 is CASSLGVPGGNTYEQYF. The DNA of the CDR3 is TGTGCCAGCAGTTTGGGGGTCCCGGGGGGGAACACCTACGAGCAGTACTTC.

With regard to this clone: One end of the junction fails to match germline, which may point to a read error. The genes are TRBV5-1 and TRBJ2-5, with TRBD1 identical over 10 bases. The CDR3 sequence is 17 residues long. Germline CDR1 and CDR2: SGHRS and YFSETQ. The CDR3 bases are TGCGCCAGCACCTTGGCCCCCCGACAGGGGGCAGGAGAGACCCAGTACTTC. This sequence encodes CASTLAPRQGAGETQYF.

V gene TRBV2 combines with J gene TRBJ2-2, with 7 bases matching TRBD1. The germline gives CDR1 SNHLY, CDR2 FYNNEI. The length of the CDR3 is 14 residues. After removal of 6 bases from V and 10 bases from J, the junction contained 11 bases not matched to a gene. The CDR3 region is CASRGHRGRMELFF. In nucleotides, the CDR3 is TGTGCCAGCAGGGGTCACAGGGGACGGATGGAGCTGTTTTTT.

This rearrangement joins TRBV4-1 to TRBJ1-5; tentatively, D is TRBD1 (6 bases). Per the germline V gene, CDR1 is MGHRA and CDR2 is YSYEKL. This CDR3 is built from 19 residues. V lost 0 bases, J lost 6 bases, and 24 bases lay in between. CDR3 bases: TGCGCCAGCAGCCAAGATCCCAAGGCAGGGGCCCTAGCAGGTCAGCCCCAGCATTTT. Protein: CASSQDPKAGALAGQPQHF.

The chain recombines TRBV11-2 with TRBJ1-5; TRBD1 might be the D (5 bases). The germline V gene encodes CDR1 SGHAT and CDR2 FQNNGV. Trimming took off 5 bases at V and 6 bases at J, with 11 bases between the two ends. The CDR3 covers 13 residues. This CDR3 reads CASSLGGGQPQHF. CDR3 DNA: TGTGCCAGCAGCCTGGGGGGAGGTCAGCCCCAGCATTTT. The variable domain in full, with the rest retrieved from reference TRBV11-2 and TRBJ1-5, is EAGVAQSPRYKIIEKRQSVAFWCNPISGHATLYWYQQILGQGPKLLIQFQNNGVVDDSQLPKDRFSAERLKGVDSTLKIQPAKLEDSAVYLCASSLGGGQPQHFGDGTRLSIL.

V and J are TRBV6-1 and TRBJ1-4; a possible D gene is TRBD1 (6 bases). The germline V and J ends were trimmed by 5 bases and 8 bases, with 15 bases remaining between them. CDR1 and CDR2 from the germline V gene are MNHNS and SASEGT. The length of the CDR3 is 14 residues. The CDR3, as DNA: TGTGCCAGCAGTCGGGGGGCGAGTCGAGAAAAACTGTTTTTT. Protein sequence: CASSRGASREKLFF.

The V and J genes are TRBV6-1 and TRBJ2-7; 8 positions match TRBD2. Germline V lookup: CDR1 MNHNS, CDR2 SASEGT. The CDR3 sequence is 15 residues long. The J segment lost 1 base and the V segment lost 6 bases, leaving 8 bases of the junction unmatched. CDR3 DNA: TGTGCCAGCAGCCCTTCGGGAGGGCCTTCCTACGAGCAGTACTTC. Translation: CASSPSGGPSYEQYF.

The chain has TRBV2 and TRBJ2-4; 16 bases line up with TRBD2. This CDR3 comprises 16 residues. Germline CDR1 is SNHLY and CDR2 is FYNNEI. V lost 8 bases, J lost 4 bases, and 5 bases stayed unmatched. Here the CDR3 DNA reads TGTGCCAGCGAGGGACTAGCGGGAGGGTTAAAAAACATTCAGTACTTC. This gives the protein CASEGLAGGLKNIQYF. Full variable domain (rest looked up from reference TRBV2 and TRBJ2-4): EPEVTQTPSHQVTQMGQEVILRCVPISNHLYFYWYRQILGQKVEFLVSFYNNEISEKSEIFDDQFSVERPDGSNFTLKIRSTKLEDSAMYFCASEGLAGGLKNIQYFGAGTRLSVL.

The rearrangement joins TRBV7-6 to TRBJ1-4; possible D gene TRBD1, 6 bases. CDR1 is SGHVS and CDR2 is FNYEAQ in the germline V gene. This CDR3 contains 12 residues. V lost 5 bases, J lost 7 bases, and 8 bases lay in between. CDR3 amino acids: CASSPQGEKLFF. CDR3 DNA sequence: TGTGCCAGCAGCCCACAGGGTGAAAAACTGTTTTTT.

The chain uses TRBV4-2 and TRBJ2-5; possibly TRBD2 for D (7 bases). The J call is doubtful: the DNA matches TRBJ2-7 better. The CDR3 sequence is 16 residues long. The V gene's germline CDR1 is LGHNA and CDR2 YNFKEQ. CDR3 coding DNA: TGTGCCAGCAGCCAAGTCGCCGGGGGGCGATACTACGAGCAGTACTTC. Amino acids: CASSQVAGGRYYEQYF.

This clone was counted a single time. The rearrangement joins TRBV19 to TRBJ2-3, with D tentatively TRBD2 (5 bases). The CDR3 extends over 16 amino acids. The V gene's germline CDR1 is LNHDA and CDR2 SQIVND (reference sequence). Trimming shortened V by 4 bases and J by 6 bases, and 20 bases separated the two germline ends. CDR3 sequence reads: CASSTALVRGSDTQYF. CDR3 DNA sequence: TGTGCCAGTAGTACCGCACTAGTCCGAGGGTCGGATACGCAGTATTTT. Full variable domain (outside the CDR3, taken from reference TRBV19 and TRBJ2-3): DGGITQSPKYLFRKEGQNVTLSCEQNLNHDAMYWYRQDPGQGLRLIYYSQIVNDFQKGDIAEGYSVSREKKESFPLTVTSAQKNPTAFYLCASSTALVRGSDTQYFGPGTRLTVL.

This sequence joins TRBV5-6 and TRBJ1-5, with 7 bases fitting TRBD1. J gave up 6 bases and V 2 bases, and 5 bases lay outside the gene matches. Germline V lookup: CDR1 SGHDT, CDR2 YYEEEE. The CDR3 sequence is 14 residues long. The CDR3 DNA sequence: TGTGCCAGCAGCTTCAGCGCAGGGGGTCAGCCCCAGCATTTT. Translation: CASSFSAGGQPQHF.

The genes are TRBV11-3 and TRBJ2-3; 7 positions agree with TRBD2. This CDR3 comprises 14 residues. From germline, CDR1 is SGHNT and CDR2 YENEEA. With V trimmed by 5 bases and J by 6 bases, 8 bases remained unmatched. Here the CDR3 reads CASSPLAEADTQYF. The CDR3 nucleotides are TGTGCCAGCAGCCCTCTAGCGGAGGCGGATACGCAGTATTTT.

The chain links TRBV5-1 to TRBJ2-7, with D maybe TRBD2 (5 bases). Germline lookup yields CDR1 SGHRS and CDR2 YFSETQ. V lost 1 base and J 3 bases, leaving 11 bases between the germline ends. The CDR3 spans 14 residues. CDR3 sequence reads: CASSLLYGGYEQYF. The CDR3 region has the DNA TGCGCCAGCAGCTTGCTCTACGGAGGCTACGAGCAGTACTTC.

V is TRBV7-3 and J is TRBJ2-2; 11 bases align to TRBD2. Trimming took 1 base from V and 9 from J; bases not matched to a gene: 4. Germline V gene sequence: CDR1 SGHTA, CDR2 FQGTGA. The CDR3 is 15 amino acids. The CDR3 DNA sequence: TGTGCCAGCAGCTTAAGACTAGCGGGAACTCGGGAGCTGTTTTTT. Its protein product is CASSLRLAGTRELFF.

The genes are TRBV7-9 and TRBJ1-4; D possibly corresponds to TRBD1 (5 bases). V gave up 1 base and J gave up 4 bases, with 10 bases separating them. The CDR3 totals 15 residues. CDR1 is SEHNR and CDR2 is FQNEAQ in the germline V gene (reference sequence). This CDR3 is CASSLDGRDNEKLFF. The CDR3 bases are TGTGCCAGCAGCTTAGATGGCAGGGATAATGAAAAACTGTTTTTT.

This clone occurred once. The genes are TRBV5-8 and TRBJ2-5; D gene uncertain. The last part of the DNA fits TRBJ2-7 better; the J call may be wrong. The germline CDR1 and CDR2 sequences are SGHTS and YDEGEE. There are 11 residues in the CDR3. DNA for the CDR3: TGTGCCAGCAGCTTCCTATACGAGCAGTACTTC. It specifies CASSFLYEQYF.